The sequence of this T cell receptor (beta chain) was determined in a study of T cells after yellow fever vaccination. Study results and caveats: Only a minor proportion of clonotypes was detected across both CD4 and CD8 compartments. Post-booster repertoires contained most primary-vaccination clones again (about 95% CD4, around 88% CD8).

As to this clonotype: Its antigen is undetermined.

This CDR3 spans 17 amino acids. The ends were cut back, 0 bases at V and 0 bases at J, with 13 bases in the middle. The germline V gene has CDR1 SGDLS and CDR2 YYNGEE. They built TCR cDNA with 5'RACE template switching, a step that put in a universal primer site and UMIs. Via MiXCR, TCRdb re-called the 5' RACE reads, giving one row per CDR3 protein. The sample holds roughly 79,000 distinct CDR3 sequences; around 7.8% are singletons and the top ten take roughly 28%. This chain uses TRBV9 with TRBJ1-3; D uncertain. Sequenced here: CD8+ T cells sorted from PBMCs, sampled more than 8 days after the first yellow fever vaccination. The sequence derives from a man between 18 and 29 years old who received the YFV17D yellow fever vaccine. The CDR3 region has the DNA TGTGCCAGCAGCGTAGATCCAGCCGATTCCTCTGGAAACACCATATATTTT. Its protein product is CASSVDPADSSGNTIYF. The entire variable domain, with the rest obtained from reference TRBV9 and TRBJ1-3, is as follows: DSGVTQTPKHLITATGQRVTLRCSPRSGDLSVYWYQQSLDQGLQFLIQYYNGEERAKGNILERFSAQQFPDLHSELNLSSLELGDSALYFCASSVDPADSSGNTIYFGEGSWLTVV.